The rows below give T cell receptor beta chains drawn from one sample of a study of blood T cell repertoires in COVID-19. TCRdb's copy holds only in-frame clones and misses some; the assay was immunoSEQ multiplex PCR. The table lists 100,000 or so clones, roughly 85% of them singletons. The sample was PBMCs or T cells enriched from blood (not recorded which). These receptors all come from a woman aged 45 to 65 who had recovered from COVID-19. CDR3s include the opening cysteine and the closing phenylalanine or tryptophan. A D gene is named only where the DNA matches it firmly. A clone size is listed for some rows: how often the clone was seen (once, few, many), or a class if it is expanded.

>TRBV24-1|TRBD2|TRBJ2-3|NA
CATARGGSTDTQYF
TGTGCCACCGCCCGGGGCGGGAGTACAGATACGCAGTATTTT
>TRBV3-1/TRBV3-2|NA|TRBJ2-7|NA
CASSLGAGLNSYEQYF
TGTGCCAGCAGCCTGGGCGCGGGCCTCAACTCCTACGAGCAGTACTTC
>TRBV10-1|TRBD2|TRBJ2-3|NA
CASSEASGGADTQYF
TGCGCCAGCAGTGAGGCTAGCGGGGGGGCAGATACGCAGTATTTT
>TRBV6-2/TRBV6-3|TRBD1|TRBJ1-5|NA
CASSYGTGEFGNQPQHF
TGTGCCAGCAGTTACGGGACAGGGGAGTTCGGTAATCAGCCCCAGCATTTT
>TRBV14|TRBD1|TRBJ1-2|NA
CASSPQDRPSNYGYTF
TGTGCCAGCAGCCCCCAGGACAGGCCGTCTAACTATGGCTACACCTTC
>TRBV6-5|TRBD2|TRBJ2-1|NA
CASSYGASGSYNEQFF
TGTGCCAGCAGTTACGGGGCTAGCGGGTCATACAATGAGCAGTTCTTC
>TRBV7-6|TRBD1|TRBJ1-6|NA
CASSLGDRGRGSPLHF
TGTGCCAGCAGCTTAGGGGACAGGGGAAGAGGATCACCCCTCCACTTT
>TRBV10-1|TRBD1|TRBJ2-5|NA
CASSEQTGYQETQYF
TGCGCCAGCAGTGAGCAGACAGGGTACCAAGAGACCCAGTACTTC
>TRBV2|TRBD2|TRBJ2-7|NA
CASSEGTSPYEQYF
TGTGCCAGCAGTGAAGGGACTAGCCCCTACGAGCAGTACTTC
>TRBV2|TRBD2|TRBJ2-7|NA
CASIASGLTYEQYF
TGTGCCAGCATTGCTAGCGGGCTTACCTACGAGCAGTACTTC
>TRBV6-5|NA|TRBJ1-1|NA
CASSYSRQLNTEAFF
TGTGCCAGCAGTTACTCGAGGCAGCTAAACACTGAAGCTTTCTTT
>TRBV14|NA|TRBJ2-7|NA
CASSQGGLSYEQYF
TGTGCCAGCAGCCAAGGGGGGCTCTCCTACGAGCAGTACTTC
>TRBV6-5|TRBD1|TRBJ2-5|NA
CAEIRQGNQETQYF
TGTGCCGAGATAAGACAGGGGAACCAAGAGACCCAGTACTTC
>TRBV3-1/TRBV3-2|TRBD1|TRBJ1-5|NA
CASSQGTGSQPQHF
TGTGCCAGCAGCCAAGGGACAGGGAGTCAGCCCCAGCATTTT
>TRBV19|NA|TRBJ1-2|NA
CASSAGEDYGYTF
TGTGCCAGTAGTGCCGGGGAGGACTATGGCTACACCTTC
>TRBV5-8|NA|TRBJ1-2|many
CASSLSRGDGYTF
TGTGCCAGCAGCTTGTCACGGGGGGATGGCTACACCTTC
>TRBV5-1|TRBD1|TRBJ1-2|NA
CASSPARDRDGYTF
TGCGCCAGCAGCCCAGCCCGGGACAGGGATGGCTACACCTTC
>TRBV27|TRBD1|TRBJ2-1|NA
CASSSGPGQNYNEQFF
TGTGCCAGCAGTTCTGGACCGGGACAGAATTACAATGAGCAGTTCTTC
>TRBV7-9|TRBD1|TRBJ1-1|NA
CASSSWDRGRYTEAFF
TGTGCCAGCAGCTCTTGGGACAGGGGAAGGTATACTGAAGCTTTCTTT
>TRBV5-4|NA|TRBJ2-7|NA
CASSLGRASLGEQYF
TGTGCCAGCAGCCTGGGTCGGGCTAGCTTGGGTGAGCAGTACTTC
>TRBV7-3|NA|TRBJ2-2|few
CASSLIAGAVTGELFF
TGTGCCAGCAGCTTAATCGCGGGGGCGGTCACCGGGGAGCTGTTTTTT
>TRBV5-1|TRBD2|TRBJ2-1|NA
CASSLWSGEISNEQFF
TGCGCCAGCAGCTTGTGGAGCGGGGAGATATCCAATGAGCAGTTCTTC
>TRBV5-5|NA|TRBJ1-6|NA
CASSRDPGSGSPLHF
TGTGCCAGCAGCCGAGACCCGGGGTCCGGTTCACCCCTCCACTTT
>TRBV15|TRBD1|TRBJ1-1|NA
CATSVPGQGIMNTEAFF
TGTGCCACCAGCGTCCCGGGACAGGGGATCATGAACACTGAAGCTTTCTTT
>TRBV7-9|NA|TRBJ2-2|NA
CASRPLGGLGTGELFF
TGTGCCAGCCGACCCCTCGGGGGACTTGGGACCGGGGAGCTGTTTTTT
>TRBV27|NA|TRBJ1-1|NA
CASLRGFGTEAFF
TGTGCCAGCTTACGGGGGTTTGGCACTGAAGCTTTCTTT
>TRBV27|NA|TRBJ2-7|NA
CASGPDSSYEQYF
TGTGCCAGCGGGCCGGACAGTTCCTACGAGCAGTACTTC
>TRBV11-2|NA|TRBJ1-2|NA
CASSLDGVANYGYTF
TGTGCCAGCAGCTTAGACGGGGTAGCTAACTATGGCTACACCTTC
>TRBV5-6|NA|TRBJ2-5|NA
CASSPYYQETQYF
TGTGCCAGCAGCCCTTACTACCAAGAGACCCAGTACTTC
>TRBV6-2/TRBV6-3|NA|TRBJ1-4|NA
CASSYLSTNEKLFF
TGTGCCAGCAGTTACCTGTCAACTAATGAAAAACTGTTTTTT
>TRBV6-2/TRBV6-3|NA|TRBJ2-7|NA
CASSGRDFYEQYF
TGTGCCAGCAGTGGGCGGGACTTCTACGAGCAGTACTTC
>TRBV21-1|NA|TRBJ1-4|once
CASSPDGTGVEKLFF
TGTGCCAGCAGCCCCGACGGGACAGGGGTCGAAAAACTGTTTTTT
>TRBV5-4|NA|TRBJ1-2|NA
CASSLRGLGGYTF
TGTGCCAGCAGCTTAAGGGGGTTGGGTGGCTACACCTTC
>TRBV6-5|NA|TRBJ1-5|NA
CASSSYLSNQPQHF
TGTGCCAGCAGTTCCTACCTCAGCAATCAGCCCCAGCATTTT
>TRBV24-1|NA|TRBJ1-4|NA
CATSGGNNEKLFF
TGTGCCACCAGTGGAGGCAACAATGAAAAACTGTTTTTT
>TRBV19|TRBD1|TRBJ2-7|NA
CASSNQQGTEQYF
TGTGCCAGTAGTAACCAACAGGGGACCGAGCAGTACTTC
>TRBV5-6|TRBD1|TRBJ1-2|NA
CASSPDRGGYTF
TGTGCCAGCAGCCCGGACAGGGGCGGCTACACCTTC
>TRBV19|NA|TRBJ1-1|few
CASLNPGQGAFF
TGTGCCAGTCTTAATCCGGGACAAGGGGCTTTCTTT
>TRBV5-6|NA|TRBJ2-7|NA
CASWNSQGIYNIGAYEQYF
TGTGCCAGTTGGAATTCGCAGGGGATCTATAATATTGGGGCCTACGAGCAGTACTTC
>TRBV5-1|NA|TRBJ2-2|NA
CASLRTLNTGELFF
TGCGCCAGCTTGAGGACACTCAACACCGGGGAGCTGTTTTTT
>TRBV10-3|NA|TRBJ1-1|NA
CAISAGLGNTEAFF
TGTGCCATCAGTGCGGGATTGGGGAACACTGAAGCTTTCTTT
>TRBV6-1|NA|TRBJ2-1|NA
CASSENAIGSSLVNEQFF
TGTGCCAGCAGTGAAAACGCGATCGGGAGCTCCTTAGTGAATGAGCAGTTCTTC
>TRBV28|NA|TRBJ1-2|NA
CASSGPRGSNYGYTF
TGTGCCAGCAGTGGGCCCCGGGGTTCTAACTATGGCTACACCTTC
>TRBV2|TRBD1|TRBJ1-4|NA
CASSLQGADEKLFF
TGTGCCAGCAGTTTACAGGGGGCGGATGAAAAACTGTTTTTT
>TRBV19|NA|TRBJ1-1|few
CASSVRYNTEAFF
TGTGCCAGTAGTGTCAGATATAACACTGAAGCTTTCTTT
>TRBV7-6|NA|TRBJ2-2|NA
CASSLWSSVTGELFF
TGTGCCAGCAGCTTATGGTCTAGTGTCACCGGGGAGCTGTTTTTT
>TRBV28|TRBD1|TRBJ1-4|NA
CASSLPRQGNEKLFF
TGTGCCAGCAGTTTACCTAGACAGGGTAATGAAAAACTGTTTTTT
>TRBV19|TRBD1|TRBJ1-6|NA
CASSITGVRSPLHF
TGTGCCAGTAGTATCACAGGGGTACGGTCACCCCTCCACTTT
>TRBV18|NA|TRBJ1-4|NA
CASSSNREEGEKLFF
TGTGCCAGCTCGTCCAACAGGGAAGAGGGAGAAAAACTGTTTTTT
>TRBV5-5|TRBD1|TRBJ2-5|NA
CASSPLARGPETQYF
TGTGCCAGCAGCCCGTTGGCCAGGGGGCCGGAGACCCAGTACTTC
>TRBV5-4|TRBD2|TRBJ2-3|NA
CASSLSSGRTDTQYF
TGTGCCAGCAGCTTGAGTAGCGGGCGCACAGATACGCAGTATTTT
>TRBV3-1/TRBV3-2|NA|TRBJ1-2|NA
CASRVSGYDGYTF
TGTGCCAGCCGTGTCTCGGGATACGATGGCTACACCTTC
>TRBV19|NA|TRBJ2-2|NA
CASSIVGGNTGELFF
TGTGCCAGTAGTATAGTTGGAGGTAACACCGGGGAGCTGTTTTTT
>TRBV19|TRBD2|TRBJ2-1|NA
CASSPSPGLGSYNEQFF
TGTGCCAGTAGCCCTTCCCCGGGACTAGGATCCTACAATGAGCAGTTCTTC
>TRBV24-1|NA|TRBJ2-7|NA
CATSGGENQFTEQYF
TGTGCCACCAGTGGGGGGGAGAACCAATTTACGGAGCAGTACTTC